Each of the 9 T cell receptor beta chains below was sequenced from the same sample in a study of blood T cell repertoires in COVID-19. The repertoire was sequenced with immunoSEQ multiplex PCR; TCRdb's copy has only in-frame clones and lacks some. The sample holds over 200,000 clones, 75% to 90% seen once. The specimen was PBMCs or T cells enriched from blood (not recorded which). The origin of the receptors is a woman between 25 and 40 years old who had been exposed to COVID-19.

This chain links TRBV6-2 or TRBV6-3 with TRBJ2-1, with unresolved D. The CDR3 sequence is 11 residues long. The V gene lost 5 bases and the J gene lost 8 bases, with 7 bases spanning the gap. CDR1 is MNHEY, CDR2 SVGEGT, per germline. DNA of the CDR3: TGTGCCAGCAGTCGAGTCCATGAGCAGTTCTTC. This translates into CASSRVHEQFF.

The J gene is TRBJ1-6, the V gene TRBV9; the D gene is possibly TRBD1 (5 bases). V lost 3 bases and J 10 bases, leaving 23 bases between the germline ends. Germline loops: CDR1 SGDLS, CDR2 YYNGEE. The CDR3 sequence is 17 residues long. The CDR3 DNA reads as TGTGCCAGCAGCGCCCCAGGGTATAGGGGATCCTACTCACCCCTCCACTTT. It yields the protein CASSAPGYRGSYSPLHF.

The chain recombines TRBV5-6 with TRBJ2-2; D gene ambiguous. V gave up 4 bases and J gave up 0 bases, with 10 bases separating them. The germline CDR1 and CDR2 sequences are SGHDT and YYEEEE. The CDR3 contains 15 residues. The CDR3 loop reads CASSRRTSNTGELFF. The CDR3 DNA is TGTGCCAGCAGCCGCAGAACCTCGAACACCGGGGAGCTGTTTTTT. Looking up the rest from reference TRBV5-6 and TRBJ2-2 gives the full variable domain: DAGVTQSPTHLIKTRGQQVTLRCSPKSGHDTVSWYQQALGQGPQFIFQYYEEEERQRGNFPDRFSGHQFPNYSSELNVNALLLGDSALYLCASSRRTSNTGELFFGEGSRLTVL.

This chain links TRBV27 with TRBJ1-2; TRBD1 matches 9 bases. Looked up from germline, CDR1 is MNHEY and CDR2 is SMNVEV (reference sequence). After removal of 7 bases from V and 8 bases from J, the junction contained 5 bases not matched to a gene. CDR3 length: 12 residues. CDR3 nucleotides: TGTGCCAGCAAAGACAGGGGGGGAGGCTACACCTTC. This encodes CASKDRGGGYTF.

The J gene is TRBJ2-2, the V gene TRBV4-1, with 7 bases matching TRBD1. The CDR3 covers 18 residues. Germline loops: CDR1 MGHRA, CDR2 YSYEKL. With 2 bases clipped from V and 5 bases from J, the junction kept 14 bases outside the gene matches. The CDR3 loop is CASSQPDRAEHKTGELFF. Written as DNA, the CDR3 is TGCGCCAGCAGCCAACCCGACAGGGCGGAACATAAGACCGGGGAGCTGTTTTTT.

The V and J genes are TRBV2 and TRBJ2-5, with D possibly matching TRBD2 (6 bases). The CDR3 consists of 13 residues. Trimming took off 5 bases at V and 2 bases at J, with 9 bases between the two ends. The germline CDR1 and CDR2 sequences are SNHLY and FYNNEI. CDR3 sequence: CASSYGLQETQYF. Written as DNA, the CDR3 is TGTGCCAGCAGTTACGGACTACAAGAGACCCAGTACTTC.

The rearrangement links TRBV29-1 to TRBJ1-2, with 10 bases that match TRBD1. The CDR3 runs to 12 residues. Germline V gives CDR1 SQVTM, CDR2 ANQGSEA. The J segment lost 7 bases and the V segment lost 6 bases, leaving 5 bases of the junction unmatched. The CDR3 region has the DNA TGCAGCGTCGGACAGGGGGGAGGTGGCTACACCTTC. It translates to CSVGQGGGGYTF.

The J gene is TRBJ1-3, the V gene TRBV5-1; the match to TRBD1 covers 11 bases. Losses at the gene ends were 0 bases for V and 0 bases for J; bases not matched to a gene: 11. Germline V gene data show CDR1 as SGHRS and CDR2 as YFSETQ. There are 20 residues in the CDR3. The CDR3 protein is CASSLEGTGGSRLSGNTIYF. DNA of the CDR3: TGCGCCAGCAGCTTGGAAGGGACAGGGGGATCTCGACTCTCTGGAAACACCATATATTTT.

This chain uses TRBV11-2 with TRBJ2-7; 12 nucleotides align to TRBD2. Germline assignment: CDR1 SGHAT and CDR2 FQNNGV. Losses at the gene ends were 1 base for V and 3 bases for J; bases not matched to a gene: 1. CDR3 size: 15 residues. CDR3 sequence (DNA): TGTGCCAGCAGCTTAGGGACTAGCGGGGTCTACGAGCAGTACTTC. Its protein is CASSLGTSGVYEQYF. The full variable domain, its missing parts supplied by reference TRBV11-2 and TRBJ2-7, is EAGVAQSPRYKIIEKRQSVAFWCNPISGHATLYWYQQILGQGPKLLIQFQNNGVVDDSQLPKDRFSAERLKGVDSTLKIQPAKLEDSAVYLCASSLGTSGVYEQYFGPGTRLTVT.